These 3 T cell receptor beta chains were all obtained from the same sample, sequenced in a study of blood T cell repertoires in COVID-19. Here immunoSEQ multiplex PCR was the method, and the copy in TCRdb shows in-frame clones only, minus some. This table has approximately 200,000 clones, 88% appearing once. The source material was peripheral blood. The receptor set was obtained from a man younger than 30 with active or convalescent COVID-19.

The chain uses TRBV7-2 and TRBJ2-7; 10 nucleotides align to TRBD1. V dropped 10 bases and J dropped 0; count of bases not matched to a gene: 3. CDR1 and CDR2 (germline): SGHTA, FQGNSA. The CDR3 is 13 residues long. The CDR3 is CATGQGGSYEQYF. In DNA form, the CDR3 reads TGTGCCACCGGACAGGGGGGCTCCTACGAGCAGTACTTC. The full variable domain, completed using reference TRBV7-2 and TRBJ2-7, is GAGVSQSPSNKVTEKGKDVELRCDPISGHTALYWYRQSLGQGLEFLIYFQGNSAPDKSGLPSDRFSAERTGGSVSTLTIQRTQQEDSAVYLCATGQGGSYEQYFGPGTRLTVT.

This chain uses TRBV30 with TRBJ1-2; D gene ambiguous. CDR1 is GTSNPN and CDR2 is SVGIG in the germline V gene (reference sequence). This CDR3 is built from 13 residues. Between the trimmed V and J ends, which lost 5 bases and 7 bases, there was a span of 17 bases. The CDR3: CAWARDSLGGYTF. CDR3 nucleotides: TGTGCCTGGGCTCGGGATTCGTTGGGTGGCTACACCTTC.

This clone was found a few times. V usage is TRBV27 and J usage is TRBJ1-1; D remains unclear. Germline V CDR1 and CDR2: MNHEY, SMNVEV (reference sequence). This CDR3 has 13 residues. Trimming left V 0 bases short and J 6 bases short, with 8 bases between. Written as DNA, the CDR3 is TGTGCCAGCAGTTTATCAGGGAGTTCTGAAGCTTTCTTT. Amino acid sequence: CASSLSGSSEAFF.